The clone carrying this T cell receptor (beta chain) was detected ten times or more. Its antigen is still unknown. These data come from a study of early T cells in non-severe SARS-CoV-2 infection. For the study at large: RNA in bulk from unsorted whole blood was sequenced, and chains were unpaired. Study-level results: Clonotype matching in VDJdb favored anti-spike CD8 responses and did not capture private and CD4 specificities.

Trimming stripped 4 bases from V and 3 bases from J, with 12 bases between. Germline CDR1 reads SGHAT; CDR2 reads FQNNGV. The CDR3 contains 15 residues. Individual cDNA molecules carried attached unique molecular identifiers. TCRdb re-derived calls from the 5' RACE reads in MiXCR, one entry per CDR3 protein. This sample has 75,000 to 95,000 distinct CDR3 sequences, with roughly 15% found just once. V is TRBV11-2 and J is TRBJ2-2, with D unresolved. Sample: whole blood, taken at baseline. The clonotype comes from an adult who was a healthcare worker with PCR-confirmed SARS-CoV-2 infection or an uninfected control (not recorded which). CDR3 nucleotide sequence: TGTGCCAGCAGCTCCATATTAGGTTACACCGGGGAGCTGTTTTTT. This gives the protein CASSSILGYTGELFF.